This entry describes one TCR beta chain. How the authors handled the data: It was from reference gene primer amplification that nucleated cell counts were estimated. TCRdb's table, derived via immunoSEQ multiplex PCR, lists solely in-frame clones and lacks some. V and J calls and clone size follow that table, whereas D and trimming were derived from the DNA. The table has under 200,000 clones, less than 90% seen once; the top ten hold 0.78%. The data stem from a study of blood T cell repertoires in COVID-19. Study-wide background: Both acute and convalescent COVID-19 samples were obtained from the United States, Italy and Spain.

In germline, CDR1 is SEHNR, CDR2 FQNEAQ (reference sequence). V gave up 5 bases and J gave up 6 bases, with 17 bases separating them. The CDR3 extends over 15 amino acids. The gene calls are TRBV7-9 and TRBJ2-1; D gene uncertain. The sample comprised peripheral blood. This TCR was recovered from a woman between 70 and 85 years old with acute or convalescent COVID-19. CDR3 sequence (DNA): TGTGCCAGCAGCCTTCCCCCTCGCCTAGGCAATGAGCAGTTCTTC. It translates to CASSLPPRLGNEQFF.